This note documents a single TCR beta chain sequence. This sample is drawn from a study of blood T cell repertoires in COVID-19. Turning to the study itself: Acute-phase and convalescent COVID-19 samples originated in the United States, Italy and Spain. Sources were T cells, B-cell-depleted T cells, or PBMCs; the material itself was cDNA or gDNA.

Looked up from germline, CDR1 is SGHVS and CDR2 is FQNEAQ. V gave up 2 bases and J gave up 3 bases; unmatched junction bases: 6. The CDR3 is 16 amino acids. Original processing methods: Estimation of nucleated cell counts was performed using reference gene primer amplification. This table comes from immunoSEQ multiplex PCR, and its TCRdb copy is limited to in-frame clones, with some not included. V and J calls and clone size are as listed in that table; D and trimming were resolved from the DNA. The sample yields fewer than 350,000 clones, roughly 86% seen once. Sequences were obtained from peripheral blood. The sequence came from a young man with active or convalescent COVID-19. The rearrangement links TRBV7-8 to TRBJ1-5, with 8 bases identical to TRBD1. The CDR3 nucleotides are TGTGCCAGCAGCTTACAGGGGGCCCCCTTCAATCAGCCCCAGCATTTT. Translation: CASSLQGAPFNQPQHF. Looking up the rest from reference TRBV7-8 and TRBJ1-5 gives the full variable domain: GAGVSQSPRYKVAKRGQDVALRCDPISGHVSLFWYQQALGQGPEFLTYFQNEAQLDKSGLPSDRFFAERPEGSVSTLKIQRTQQEDSAVYLCASSLQGAPFNQPQHFGDGTRLSIL.